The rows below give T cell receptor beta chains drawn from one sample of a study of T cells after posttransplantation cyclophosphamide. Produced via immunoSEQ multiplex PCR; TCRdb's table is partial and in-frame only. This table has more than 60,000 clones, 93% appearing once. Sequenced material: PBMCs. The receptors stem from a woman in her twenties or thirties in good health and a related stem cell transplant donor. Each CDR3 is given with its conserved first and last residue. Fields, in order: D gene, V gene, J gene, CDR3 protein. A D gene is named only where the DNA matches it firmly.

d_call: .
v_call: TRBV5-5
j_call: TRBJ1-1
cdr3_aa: CASSLRGQMNTEAFF

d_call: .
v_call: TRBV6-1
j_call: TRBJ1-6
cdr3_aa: CASRRVINSPLHF

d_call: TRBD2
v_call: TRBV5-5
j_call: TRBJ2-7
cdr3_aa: CASSADWLAGYEQYF

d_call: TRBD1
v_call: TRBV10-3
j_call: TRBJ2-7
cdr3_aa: CAIRGTVLHSYEQYF

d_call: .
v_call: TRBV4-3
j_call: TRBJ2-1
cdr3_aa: CASSQEGTDPYNEQFF

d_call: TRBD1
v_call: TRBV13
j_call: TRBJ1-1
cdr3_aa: CASSYDRVDTEAFF

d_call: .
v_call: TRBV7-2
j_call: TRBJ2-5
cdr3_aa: CASSSRPTSIQETQYF

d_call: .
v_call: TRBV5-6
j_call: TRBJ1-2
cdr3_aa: CASSIEKWGGYTF

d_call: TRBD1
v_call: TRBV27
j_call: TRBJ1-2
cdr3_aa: CASSLYSPTGVNYGYTF

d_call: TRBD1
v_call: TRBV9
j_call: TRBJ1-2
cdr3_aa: CASSVRQGPNYGYTF

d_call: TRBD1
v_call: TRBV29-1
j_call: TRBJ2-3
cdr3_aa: CSAQDRAVGTQYF

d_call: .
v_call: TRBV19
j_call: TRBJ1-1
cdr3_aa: CASSRDFGDTEAFF

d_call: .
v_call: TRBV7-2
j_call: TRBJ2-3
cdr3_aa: CASSLLANPTDTQYF